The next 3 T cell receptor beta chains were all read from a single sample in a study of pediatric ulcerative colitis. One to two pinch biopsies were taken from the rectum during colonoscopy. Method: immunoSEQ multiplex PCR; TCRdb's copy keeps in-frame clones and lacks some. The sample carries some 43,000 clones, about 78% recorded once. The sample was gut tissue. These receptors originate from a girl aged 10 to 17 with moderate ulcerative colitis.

The CDR3 DNA follows: TGTGCCATCAGTGGGGAGACAAGCGGAAACACCATATATTTT. The encoded protein is CAISGETSGNTIYF. The chain links TRBV10-3 to TRBJ1-3; D uncertain. The germline V and J ends were trimmed by 4 bases and 4 bases, with 11 bases remaining between them. Germline loops: CDR1 ENHRY, CDR2 SYGVKD. The CDR3 consists of 14 residues.

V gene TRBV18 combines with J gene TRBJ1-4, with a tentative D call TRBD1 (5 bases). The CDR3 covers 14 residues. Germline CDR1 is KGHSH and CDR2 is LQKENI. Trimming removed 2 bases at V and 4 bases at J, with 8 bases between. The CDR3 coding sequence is TGTGCCAGCTCACCATCAGGGCTTAATGAAAAACTGTTTTTT. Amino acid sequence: CASSPSGLNEKLFF. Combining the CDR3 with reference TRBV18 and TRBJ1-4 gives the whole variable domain NAGVMQNPRHLVRRRGQEARLRCSPMKGHSHVYWYRQLPEEGLKFMVYLQKENIIDESGMPKERFSAEFPKEGPSILRIQQVVRGDSAAYFCASSPSGLNEKLFFGSGTQLSVL.

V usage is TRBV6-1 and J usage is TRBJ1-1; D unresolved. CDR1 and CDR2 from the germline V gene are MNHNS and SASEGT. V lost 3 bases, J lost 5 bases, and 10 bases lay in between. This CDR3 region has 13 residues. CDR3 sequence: CASSELGITEAFF. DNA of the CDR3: TGTGCCAGCAGTGAGCTGGGCATAACTGAAGCTTTCTTT.